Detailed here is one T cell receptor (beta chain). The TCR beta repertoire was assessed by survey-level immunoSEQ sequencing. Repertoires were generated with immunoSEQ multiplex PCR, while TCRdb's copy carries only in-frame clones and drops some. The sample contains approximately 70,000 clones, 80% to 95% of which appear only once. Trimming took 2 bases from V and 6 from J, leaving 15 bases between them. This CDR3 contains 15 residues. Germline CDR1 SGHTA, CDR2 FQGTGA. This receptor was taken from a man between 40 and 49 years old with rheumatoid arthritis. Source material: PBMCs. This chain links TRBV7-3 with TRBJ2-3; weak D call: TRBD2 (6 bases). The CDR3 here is CASSLLPGARDTQYF. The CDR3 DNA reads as TGTGCCAGCAGCTTACTCCCGGGAGCGAGGGATACGCAGTATTTT.